This TCR beta chain was retrieved from a study of cytotoxic CD8 clonotypes in ibrutinib-treated CLL. Looking at the study overall: The cohort had 11 relapsed/refractory and fewer than 16 treatment-naive patients, 17 IGHV unmutated. Across samples, productive templates numbered about 280,000 and productive rearrangements reached approximately 94,000 on average.

Some clones are missing from TCRdb's copy, which holds only in-frame ones; the method was immunoSEQ multiplex PCR. The repertoire holds around 200,000 clones, with 79% as singletons. General study points: Samples from sustained-remission and progressing patients were taken at different times.

V lost 7 bases, J lost 5 bases, and 8 bases lay in between. The germline gives CDR1 PRHDT, CDR2 FYEKMQ (reference sequence). This CDR3 region has 11 residues. Comments on this clone: Its antigen is unknown.

The input for sequencing was PBMCs, taken after 12 months of ibrutinib treatment. V usage is TRBV13 and J usage is TRBJ2-5, with D uncertain. This TCR was recovered from a human donor with chronic lymphocytic leukemia. Written as DNA, the CDR3 is TGTGCCAGCAATCGCTGGGAGACCCAGTACTTC. Translating gives CASNRWETQYF.